This TCR beta chain stems from a study of spatial heterogeneity in lung cancer. The CDR3 has 13 residues. The ends were cut back, 1 base at V and 4 bases at J, with 8 bases in the middle. CDR1 is SQVTM and CDR2 is ANQGSEA in the germline V gene. This clonotype was recorded many times. The time point: blood at routine non-recurrence follow-up after resection. The authors sequenced whole RNA from tumor, nontumor lung or frozen PBMC without sorting. One entry per CDR3 protein, called by TCRdb with MiXCR from the 5' RACE reads. The repertoire includes 95,000 to 120,000 distinct CDR3 sequences, under 14% of them detected once, and 20% to 30% sits in the top ten.

The chain joins TRBV29-1 to TRBJ2-1, with unresolved D. This TCR was recovered from a female donor with early-stage non-small cell lung cancer. This specimen was PBMCs, taken at follow-up. CDR3 bases: TGCAGCGTTGAAGTTTCAGGTTACAATGAGCAGTTCTTC. Its translation: CSVEVSGYNEQFF.